This passage covers 12 T cell receptor beta chains from one sample sequenced in a study of T cell repertoires in cytomegalovirus infection. TCRdb reanalysed the reads using MiXCR and keeps one entry per CDR3 protein. Found here are more than 650,000 distinct CDR3 sequences, roughly 35% of them singletons; the top ten hold roughly 2.9%. Sequenced input: PBMCs. Every receptor here comes from a human donor in good health (CMV status not recorded). Some clones in this sample may be carry-over from other donors' samples.

In this sample, this clonotype turned up once. The rearrangement joins TRBV29-1 to TRBJ1-2, with D perhaps TRBD1 (5 bases). V gave up 4 bases and J gave up 3 bases, with 27 bases separating them. The CDR3 totals 18 residues. Germline CDR1 reads SQVTM; CDR2 reads ANQGSEA. CDR3 amino acids: CSVVGASDGPGSDYGYTF. The CDR3 DNA reads as TGCAGCGTTGTAGGGGCCTCCGATGGGCCCGGGTCCGACTATGGCTACACCTTC.

This clonotype was detected a few times. Written as DNA, the CDR3 is TGTGCCAGCAGCAGACAGGGGTGGGAAAAACTGTTTTTT. This encodes CASSRQGWEKLFF. The chain is built from TRBV6-5 and TRBJ1-4, with TRBD1 matching 8 bases. CDR1 is MNHEY, CDR2 SVGAGI, per germline. V lost 6 bases and J lost 8; bases outside the gene matches: 5. There are 13 residues in the CDR3.

The table lists this clonotype with a few counts. The chain links TRBV7-2 to TRBJ2-7; D possibly corresponds to TRBD2 (6 bases). This CDR3 has 15 amino acids. Germline values: CDR1 SGHTA, CDR2 FQGNSA. V was trimmed by 1 base and J by 4 bases, leaving 14 bases between them. The CDR3 here is CASSLETSEAYEQYF. Written as DNA, the CDR3 is TGTGCCAGCAGCTTAGAGACTAGTGAGGCGTACGAGCAGTACTTC. Full variable domain (missing parts from reference TRBV7-2 and TRBJ2-7): GAGVSQSPSNKVTEKGKDVELRCDPISGHTALYWYRQSLGQGLEFLIYFQGNSAPDKSGLPSDRFSAERTGGSVSTLTIQRTQQEDSAVYLCASSLETSEAYEQYFGPGTRLTVT.

The chain links TRBV2 to TRBJ2-6; D not certain. Trimming took 6 bases from V and 0 from J, leaving 9 bases between them. The CDR3 consists of 15 residues. Germline V gene sequence: CDR1 SNHLY, CDR2 FYNNEI. CDR3 DNA sequence: TGTGCCAGCAGCGTGGAGACCTCTGGGGCCAACGTCCTGACTTTC. It translates to CASSVETSGANVLTF.

This chain connects TRBV6-5 to TRBJ1-5; perhaps TRBD1 as D (6 bases). In germline, CDR1 is MNHEY, CDR2 SVGAGI. The CDR3 is 13 amino acids. Trimming took off 11 bases at V and 6 bases at J, with 17 bases between the two ends. The CDR3 nucleotides read TGTGCCTCACAGGGCAACCTCGGTCAGCCCCAGCATTTT. Translating it yields CASQGNLGQPQHF.

The chain recombines TRBV6-2 or TRBV6-3 with TRBJ2-1; a possible D gene is TRBD2 (7 bases). Trimming took off 8 bases at V and 2 bases at J, with 16 bases between the two ends. Germline-derived CDR1 and CDR2 are MNHEY and SVGEGT. CDR3 length: 15 amino acids. The chain's CDR3 is CASQEGGGPYNEQFF. The CDR3 nucleotides are TGTGCCAGCCAAGAAGGGGGAGGGCCCTACAATGAGCAGTTCTTC.

This chain joins TRBV7-2 and TRBJ1-2; possibly TRBD1 for D (5 bases). From germline, CDR1 is SGHTA and CDR2 FQGNSA. V dropped 1 base and J dropped 4 bases, with 13 bases sitting between them. This CDR3 is built from 15 residues. CDR3: CASSLGTQGIYGYTF. Here the CDR3 DNA reads TGTGCCAGCAGCTTAGGAACCCAGGGCATCTATGGCTACACCTTC.

V usage is TRBV7-6 and J usage is TRBJ1-5; 9 bases fit TRBD1. Germline V lookup: CDR1 SGHVS, CDR2 FNYEAQ. V was clipped by 5 bases and J by 5 bases; unmatched bases: 10. The length of the CDR3 is 16 residues. The CDR3 sequence is CASSPRTGEGDQPQHF. DNA of the CDR3: TGTGCCAGCAGCCCTCGGACAGGGGAGGGTGATCAGCCCCAGCATTTT.

Only a few counts were recorded for this clonotype. The V gene is TRBV6-6, the J gene TRBJ1-1; D unclear. V lost 4 bases, J lost 7 bases, and 13 bases lay in between. Germline CDR1 and CDR2: MNHNY and SVGAGI (reference sequence). This CDR3 region has 13 residues. CDR3 protein: CASSSTTRNEAFF. CDR3 coding DNA: TGTGCCAGCAGTTCTACGACCAGAAATGAAGCTTTCTTT.

At least ten counts were recorded for this clonotype. The genes are TRBV7-2 and TRBJ2-5; 7 bases are a match to TRBD2. Germline V gene lookup returns CDR1 SGHTA and CDR2 FQGNSA. There are 13 residues in the CDR3. With 2 bases clipped from V and 7 bases from J, the junction kept 4 bases outside the gene matches. CDR3 region: CASSLSTSATQYF. The DNA for the CDR3 is TGTGCCAGCAGCTTAAGCACTAGCGCGACCCAGTACTTC.

This clonotype was seen only a few times. J is TRBJ1-1 and V is TRBV7-9; D not resolved. This CDR3 region has 12 residues. Trimming cost V 5 bases and J 6 bases, with 10 bases left between them. Germline loops: CDR1 SEHNR, CDR2 FQNEAQ (reference sequence). In nucleotides, the CDR3 is TGTGCCAGCAGCCCCAGACCGTCTGAAGCTTTCTTT. This encodes CASSPRPSEAFF.

The V and J genes are TRBV28 and TRBJ1-1; 7 bases line up with TRBD1. The CDR3 is 18 amino acids. Losses at the gene ends were 4 bases for V and 1 base for J; bases not matched to a gene: 15. Germline CDR1 reads MDHEN; CDR2 reads SYDVKM. Here the CDR3 DNA reads TGTGCCAGCAGTTCCCAAATGTTGGACAGGCAGGAGAACACTGAAGCTTTCTTT. It encodes CASSSQMLDRQENTEAFF.